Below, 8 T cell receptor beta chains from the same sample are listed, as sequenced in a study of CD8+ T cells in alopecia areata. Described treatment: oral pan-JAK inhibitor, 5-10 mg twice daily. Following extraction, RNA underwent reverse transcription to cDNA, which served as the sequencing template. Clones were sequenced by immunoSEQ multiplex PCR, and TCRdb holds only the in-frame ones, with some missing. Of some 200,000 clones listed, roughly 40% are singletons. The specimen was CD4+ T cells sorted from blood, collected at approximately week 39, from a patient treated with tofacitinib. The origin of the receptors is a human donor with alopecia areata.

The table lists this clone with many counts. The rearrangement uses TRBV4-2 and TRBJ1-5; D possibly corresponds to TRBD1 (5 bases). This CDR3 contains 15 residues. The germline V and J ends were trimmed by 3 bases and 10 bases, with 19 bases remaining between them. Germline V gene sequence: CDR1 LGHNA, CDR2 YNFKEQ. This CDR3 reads CASSQGPGLGEPQHF. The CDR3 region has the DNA TGTGCCAGCAGCCAGGGGCCGGGACTCGGGGAACCCCAGCATTTT.

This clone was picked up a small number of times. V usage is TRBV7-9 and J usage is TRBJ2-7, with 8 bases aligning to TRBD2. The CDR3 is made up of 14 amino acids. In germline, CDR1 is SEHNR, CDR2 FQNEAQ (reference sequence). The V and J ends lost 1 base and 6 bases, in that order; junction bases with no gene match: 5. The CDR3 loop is CASSLGEAGVEQYF. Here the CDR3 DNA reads TGTGCCAGCAGCTTAGGGGAAGCGGGAGTCGAGCAGTACTTC.

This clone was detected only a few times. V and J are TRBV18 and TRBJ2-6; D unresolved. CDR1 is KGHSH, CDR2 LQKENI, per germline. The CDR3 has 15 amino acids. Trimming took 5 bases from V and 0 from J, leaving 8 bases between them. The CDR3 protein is CASSSSFSGANVLTF. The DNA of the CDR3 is TGTGCCAGCTCATCATCCTTCTCTGGGGCCAACGTCCTGACTTTC.

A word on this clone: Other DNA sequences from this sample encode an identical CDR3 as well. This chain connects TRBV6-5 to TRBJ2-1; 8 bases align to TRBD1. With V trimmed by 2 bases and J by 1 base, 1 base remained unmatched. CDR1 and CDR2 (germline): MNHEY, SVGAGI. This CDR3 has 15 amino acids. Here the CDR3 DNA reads TGTGCCAGCAGTTACGGACAGGGATCCTACAATGAGCAGTTCTTC. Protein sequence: CASSYGQGSYNEQFF.

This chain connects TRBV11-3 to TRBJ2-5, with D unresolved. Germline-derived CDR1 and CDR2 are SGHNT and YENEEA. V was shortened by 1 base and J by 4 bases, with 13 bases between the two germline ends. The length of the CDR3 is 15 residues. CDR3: CASSLGAGRAETQYF. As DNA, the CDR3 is TGTGCCAGCAGCTTAGGTGCCGGCCGAGCAGAGACCCAGTACTTC.

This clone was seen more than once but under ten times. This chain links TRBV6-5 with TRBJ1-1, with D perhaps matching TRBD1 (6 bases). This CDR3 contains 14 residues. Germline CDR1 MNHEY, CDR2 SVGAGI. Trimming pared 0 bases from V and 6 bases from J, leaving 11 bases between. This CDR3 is CASSYSRGQAEAFF. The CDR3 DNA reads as TGTGCCAGCAGTTACTCGAGGGGACAAGCTGAAGCTTTCTTT.

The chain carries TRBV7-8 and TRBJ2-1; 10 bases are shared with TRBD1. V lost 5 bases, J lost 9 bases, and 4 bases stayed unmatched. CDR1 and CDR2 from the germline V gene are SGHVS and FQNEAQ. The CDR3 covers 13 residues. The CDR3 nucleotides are TGTGCCAGCAGCAGACAGGGGGCTCGTGAGCAGTTCTTC. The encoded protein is CASSRQGAREQFF.

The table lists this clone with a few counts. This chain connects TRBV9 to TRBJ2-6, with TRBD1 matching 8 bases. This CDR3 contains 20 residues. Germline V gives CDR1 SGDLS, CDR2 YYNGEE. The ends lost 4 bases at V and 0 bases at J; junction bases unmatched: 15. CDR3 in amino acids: CASSPIPGAGGSSGANVLTF. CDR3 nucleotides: TGTGCCAGCAGCCCTATTCCCGGGGCAGGGGGCTCCTCTGGGGCCAACGTCCTGACTTTC.